This is a list of T cell receptor beta chains from one sample in a study of CD4 T cells in relation to SARS-CoV-2 and coronaviruses. Profiled with immunoSEQ multiplex PCR; TCRdb holds only in-frame clones, not every one. In the table there are tens of thousands of clones, over 75% of which are singletons. The sequenced sample was memory CD4+ T cells from PBMCs. The origin of the receptors is an adult with COVID-19. The CDR3 runs from the conserved cysteine through the conserved F or W. Fields, in order: clone size, V gene, D gene, J gene, CDR3 DNA, CDR3 protein. A D gene is named only where the DNA matches it firmly. Clone size is not always given. Where it is, it says once, few, many or a class for expanded clones.

clone_size: NA
v_call: TRBV24-1
d_call: NA
j_call: TRBJ2-1
cdr3_nt: TGTGCCACCCCTCCCGGGACAAGATACAATGAGCAGTTCTTC
cdr3_aa: CATPPGTRYNEQFF

clone_size: NA
v_call: TRBV7-9
d_call: NA
j_call: TRBJ2-3
cdr3_nt: TGTGCCAGCAGCTTAGAAGCAGCGGCCTCCAGCACAGATACGCAGTATTTT
cdr3_aa: CASSLEAAASSTDTQYF

clone_size: NA
v_call: TRBV5-8
d_call: NA
j_call: TRBJ1-1
cdr3_nt: TGTGCCAGCAGCTTGGGGGCGGGAAAGGGGAAGACTGAAGCTTTCTTT
cdr3_aa: CASSLGAGKGKTEAFF

clone_size: NA
v_call: TRBV5-4
d_call: NA
j_call: TRBJ2-5
cdr3_nt: TGTGCCAGCAGCTTGGTAGACCAAGAGACCCAGTACTTC
cdr3_aa: CASSLVDQETQYF

clone_size: NA
v_call: TRBV7-9
d_call: TRBD2
j_call: TRBJ2-2
cdr3_nt: TGTGCCAGCAGCCATACGGGGGGGCGAAGCACCGGGGAGCTGTTTTTT
cdr3_aa: CASSHTGGRSTGELFF

clone_size: NA
v_call: TRBV5-1
d_call: NA
j_call: TRBJ2-7
cdr3_nt: TGCGCCAGCCGAGTGGCCCCGGGGGTTACCTACGAGCAGTACTTC
cdr3_aa: CASRVAPGVTYEQYF

clone_size: NA
v_call: TRBV3-1/TRBV3-2
d_call: NA
j_call: TRBJ2-3
cdr3_nt: TGTGCCAGCAGCCAAGATTTGAGCAGCACAGATACGCAGTATTTT
cdr3_aa: CASSQDLSSTDTQYF

clone_size: NA
v_call: TRBV5-4
d_call: TRBD2
j_call: TRBJ2-7
cdr3_nt: TGTGCCAGCAACCAAGCGGGAGGGCCACGGGAGCAGTACTTC
cdr3_aa: CASNQAGGPREQYF

clone_size: NA
v_call: TRBV5-6
d_call: NA
j_call: TRBJ1-2
cdr3_nt: TGTGCCAGCAGCTTGGGACAGTTCTATGGCTACACCTTC
cdr3_aa: CASSLGQFYGYTF

clone_size: few
v_call: TRBV4-1
d_call: TRBD2
j_call: TRBJ2-5
cdr3_nt: TGCGCCAGCAGCCTTAGGACTAGACTAGCGGGAAAGGAGACCCAGTACTTC
cdr3_aa: CASSLRTRLAGKETQYF

clone_size: NA
v_call: TRBV25-1
d_call: TRBD1
j_call: TRBJ2-7
cdr3_nt: TGTGCCAGCAGTGGGAGTAGAGGGGACAGAACCTACGAGCAGTACTTC
cdr3_aa: CASSGSRGDRTYEQYF

clone_size: NA
v_call: TRBV3-1/TRBV3-2
d_call: NA
j_call: TRBJ1-1
cdr3_nt: TGTGCCAGCAGCCAAGAAGGCGGGGCAGCAAACACTGAAGCTTTCTTT
cdr3_aa: CASSQEGGAANTEAFF

clone_size: NA
v_call: TRBV4-2
d_call: NA
j_call: TRBJ2-7
cdr3_nt: TGTGCCAGCAGCCAAACCCCATACGAGCAGTACTTC
cdr3_aa: CASSQTPYEQYF

clone_size: NA
v_call: TRBV7-7
d_call: TRBD1
j_call: TRBJ2-5
cdr3_nt: TGTGCCAGCAGCCGGGACAGGGAAGAGACCCAGTACTTC
cdr3_aa: CASSRDREETQYF

clone_size: NA
v_call: TRBV9
d_call: TRBD1
j_call: TRBJ1-1
cdr3_nt: TGTGCCAGCAGACCGGGACAGGGGAAGGTGGACACTGAAGCTTTCTTT
cdr3_aa: CASRPGQGKVDTEAFF

clone_size: few
v_call: TRBV5-1
d_call: TRBD1
j_call: TRBJ2-1
cdr3_nt: TGCGCCAGCACAGGACAGGGATATGACAATGAGCAGTTCTTC
cdr3_aa: CASTGQGYDNEQFF

clone_size: NA
v_call: TRBV5-4
d_call: NA
j_call: TRBJ1-3
cdr3_nt: TGTGCCAGCAGCTTGGGTCAAGGGGGAGGAAACACCATATATTTT
cdr3_aa: CASSLGQGGGNTIYF

clone_size: NA
v_call: TRBV5-4
d_call: NA
j_call: TRBJ1-3
cdr3_nt: TGTGCCAGCAGCTTTGACAGGATGGGAGGAAACACCATATATTTT
cdr3_aa: CASSFDRMGGNTIYF

clone_size: NA
v_call: TRBV3-1/TRBV3-2
d_call: TRBD2
j_call: TRBJ2-3
cdr3_nt: TGTGCCAGCACAGCGGGGAACACAGATACGCAGTATTTT
cdr3_aa: CASTAGNTDTQYF

clone_size: NA
v_call: TRBV23-1
d_call: TRBD1
j_call: TRBJ1-1
cdr3_nt: TGCGCCAGCAGTCCTCTGGACAGGGATGGGGTCACTGAAGCTTTCTTT
cdr3_aa: CASSPLDRDGVTEAFF

clone_size: NA
v_call: TRBV6-5
d_call: NA
j_call: TRBJ2-2
cdr3_nt: TGTGCCAGCAGTTACAAGACTACAGGGTCCGGGGAGCTGTTTTTT
cdr3_aa: CASSYKTTGSGELFF

clone_size: NA
v_call: TRBV28
d_call: NA
j_call: TRBJ2-7
cdr3_nt: TGTGCCAGCAGAGGGAGGGGGGTCTACGAGCAGTACTTC
cdr3_aa: CASRGRGVYEQYF

clone_size: NA
v_call: TRBV15
d_call: NA
j_call: TRBJ1-2
cdr3_nt: TGTGCCACCAGCAGAGACGTACGGTTAGCTAACTATGGCTACACCTTC
cdr3_aa: CATSRDVRLANYGYTF

clone_size: NA
v_call: TRBV28
d_call: TRBD1
j_call: TRBJ1-5
cdr3_nt: TGTGCCAGCAGGCGGACAGGGGGCGCCGTGCGGGTGGGTCAGCCCCAGCATTTT
cdr3_aa: CASRRTGGAVRVGQPQHF

clone_size: NA
v_call: TRBV3-1/TRBV3-2
d_call: NA
j_call: TRBJ2-7
cdr3_nt: TGTGCCAGCAGCCAAGAAAGGTTCCGTTGGCAGGGGAGGGACGAGCAGTACTTC
cdr3_aa: CASSQERFRWQGRDEQYF

clone_size: NA
v_call: TRBV19
d_call: TRBD1
j_call: TRBJ2-3
cdr3_nt: TGTGCCAGTCTCGACAGGGGGAGCACAGATACGCAGTATTTT
cdr3_aa: CASLDRGSTDTQYF

clone_size: NA
v_call: TRBV3-1/TRBV3-2
d_call: TRBD1
j_call: TRBJ1-4
cdr3_nt: TGTGCCAGCAGCCGATCAACAGGGGGCGCAAACGAAAAACTGTTTTTT
cdr3_aa: CASSRSTGGANEKLFF

clone_size: few
v_call: TRBV19
d_call: NA
j_call: TRBJ2-7
cdr3_nt: TGTGCCAGTAGTATCCTGTTTGGAGGCTACGAGCAGTACTTC
cdr3_aa: CASSILFGGYEQYF

clone_size: NA
v_call: TRBV28
d_call: TRBD1
j_call: TRBJ1-6
cdr3_nt: TGTGCCAGCAGCCAAATGACAGGGGTTAATTCACCCCTCCACTTT
cdr3_aa: CASSQMTGVNSPLHF

clone_size: NA
v_call: TRBV6-2/TRBV6-3
d_call: TRBD1
j_call: TRBJ2-3
cdr3_nt: TGTGCCAGCAGTTACTCGCACAGGGGACCAGATACGCAGTATTTT
cdr3_aa: CASSYSHRGPDTQYF

clone_size: few
v_call: TRBV5-1
d_call: NA
j_call: TRBJ1-2
cdr3_nt: TGCGCCAGCAGCTTGGCCGGGACATCCTCATTCTATGGCTACACCTTC
cdr3_aa: CASSLAGTSSFYGYTF

clone_size: NA
v_call: TRBV2
d_call: TRBD1
j_call: TRBJ2-6
cdr3_nt: TGTGCCAGTCAACCGGGACAGGGGGCCGGGGCCAACGTCCTGACTTTC
cdr3_aa: CASQPGQGAGANVLTF

clone_size: NA
v_call: TRBV28
d_call: TRBD1
j_call: TRBJ1-1
cdr3_nt: TGTGCCAGCAGTCACAATCCGGGACAGGGGTCGGACACTGAAGCTTTCTTT
cdr3_aa: CASSHNPGQGSDTEAFF

clone_size: NA
v_call: TRBV6-5
d_call: TRBD2
j_call: TRBJ2-7
cdr3_nt: TGTGCCAGCAGTTACTCAGCGGGAAGCTCCTACGAGCAGTACTTC
cdr3_aa: CASSYSAGSSYEQYF

clone_size: NA
v_call: TRBV6-5
d_call: TRBD1
j_call: TRBJ1-4
cdr3_nt: TGTGCCAGCAGGGACTACAGGGGGCACGAAAAACTGTTTTTT
cdr3_aa: CASRDYRGHEKLFF

clone_size: NA
v_call: TRBV4-2
d_call: NA
j_call: TRBJ2-7
cdr3_nt: TGTGCCAGCAGCCAAGACGATAGCGGAGGCTCCTACGAGCAGTACTTC
cdr3_aa: CASSQDDSGGSYEQYF

clone_size: NA
v_call: TRBV28
d_call: NA
j_call: TRBJ1-2
cdr3_nt: TGTGCCAGCATCGGAACAGGGACTGACTATGGCTACACCTTC
cdr3_aa: CASIGTGTDYGYTF

clone_size: NA
v_call: TRBV27
d_call: NA
j_call: TRBJ2-5
cdr3_nt: TGTGCCAGCAGTCCCGCCGGGACTTCGCAAGAGACCCAGTACTTC
cdr3_aa: CASSPAGTSQETQYF

clone_size: NA
v_call: TRBV6-5
d_call: TRBD1
j_call: TRBJ2-7
cdr3_nt: TGTGCCAGCAGTTGGGACAGGGGGCACGAGCAGTACTTC
cdr3_aa: CASSWDRGHEQYF

clone_size: NA
v_call: TRBV4-2
d_call: NA
j_call: TRBJ2-3
cdr3_nt: TGTGCCAGCAGCCAAGCGGGAGCCGGCGAGGGAGGGCAGTATTTT
cdr3_aa: CASSQAGAGEGGQYF

clone_size: few
v_call: TRBV5-4
d_call: TRBD2
j_call: TRBJ2-5
cdr3_nt: TGTGCCAGCAGCTTGAGGACTAGCGCCCTTGGGGAGACCCAGTACTTC
cdr3_aa: CASSLRTSALGETQYF

clone_size: NA
v_call: TRBV11-2
d_call: NA
j_call: TRBJ1-3
cdr3_nt: TGTGCCAGCAGCTTAGAAGGGTTCACCATATATTTT
cdr3_aa: CASSLEGFTIYF

clone_size: NA
v_call: TRBV7-9
d_call: NA
j_call: TRBJ2-2
cdr3_nt: TGTGCCAGCAGCTTAGTCGGGGAAGGACCCGGGGAGCTGTTTTTT
cdr3_aa: CASSLVGEGPGELFF